What follows describes a single TCR beta chain. The antigen it binds to is not known. Nothing much larger sits one base from this clone, and base qualities are not available. A distance of 13 bases separates the germline ends of V and J, which lose 3 bases and 4 bases respectively. CDR1 and CDR2 are drawn from the germline V gene: MNHEY, SVGAGI. The CDR3 goes from the cysteine to the phenylalanine over 14 residues. Only the CDR3 region is kept as DNA, spanning 42 bases read in frame from base 1. The entry originates in a study of shared clonotypes between healthy human individuals (dated by TCRdb to 2020 to 2022). Context from the whole study: The cohort included three men and a couple of women between 18 and 49 years of age. Libraries were prepared and TCR repertoires were sequenced by different laboratories using diverse techniques, in order to increase sequencing depth and limit assay-specific biases. Blood TCR repertoires of about five healthy adults were deeply sequenced to estimate repertoire size and the extent of clonotype sharing between individuals. Leukapheresis yielded between about 0.8 and 8.9 billion PBMCs per donor. For each donor, three plates each were used for CD4 naive and CD4 memory, two plates were used for CD8 naive, and one plate was used for CD8 memory.

CD8 naive samples were CD45RO-negative cells positively selected for CCR7, giving a CD45RA+CCR7+ population that excluded TemRA cells. Healthy HIV-negative adults with no recently reported acute infections or vaccinations were included as donors. All donors were Caucasian adults living in Nashville, Tennessee, USA. Blood was collected by leukapheresis, and PBMCs were isolated by Ficoll-Histopaque density gradient centrifugation and then cryopreserved in liquid nitrogen vapor phase. Analytical flow cytometry was used to check the purity and quantity of each magnetically sorted T cell population. Genomic DNA was isolated from each sorted fraction and quantified by UV absorbance on a Nanodrop 2000c. Using the deep immunoSEQ assay, multiplex PCR amplified TCR CDR3 regions from genomic DNA. Extracted genomic DNA from each cell subset was distributed evenly across all wells of several immunoSEQ 96-well plates, and each plate was treated as a replicate. For sorted subsets, each replicate PCR was loaded with about 0.2 ug genomic DNA, equivalent to 25,000 to 35,000 T cell genomes. The purified libraries were quantified using a Qubit 3.0 fluorometer, sized with a Bioanalyzer 2100, and then quantified again using the KAPA Library Quantification kit. A separate single-read 150-cycle Illumina NextSeq 550 flow cell was used to sequence each immunoSEQ 96-well plate. Under the source paper's analysis protocol: The immunoSEQ output contained only junctional sequences without quality scores, so filtering could not match that applied to full-length reads. To assign V/J genes and CDR3, sequences were annotated using PyIR, a Python wrapper for IgBLAST v1.9, with IMGT germline references. Reads with weak V/J assignments (E-value above 1e-6), missing CDR3, stop codons, out-of-frame junctions, or ambiguous translated residues were removed. V3J clonotypes were defined as sequences sharing the same inferred V gene, J gene, and CDR3 amino acid sequence. To compute the percentage overlap between repertoires, the number of shared unique clonotypes was divided by the size of the smaller repertoire. RTK rarefaction, the Chao1 estimator, and Recon v2.1 estimates of unobserved clonotypes were used to assess repertoire richness. Generation probabilities were computed with OLGA for all TCRbeta clonotypes obtained by the gDNA method from a few donors. TCRdb re-hosts the immuneACCESS table, in-frame sequences only. Its copies lack some clones; in the studies checked, an unresolved V gene accounts for under half of them, and the cause for the rest is not known. For V, J and clone size, that table is used; D and trimming come from the DNA. For this sample the table gives 1.5 million to 2.5 million clones, of which about 95% were detected only once. Clones ranked in the top ten supply more than 0.95% of the sample.

Results the study describes overall, beyond this receptor: The genetic and exposure-history diversity represented was limited by the small number of donors. Sampling was restricted to blood, and TCR repertoires in tissue are likely to differ from TCR repertoires in blood. Even with the large sequencing depth, rarefaction of the sorted-subset datasets indicated that sequencing was incomplete. Compared with non-shared clonotypes, clonotypes shared by all four sorted-subset donors had higher generation probabilities. Based on pairwise subsampling, the degree of clonotype sharing among donors was expected to be affected by sequencing depth. Larger estimated clonotype richness was generally found for naive subsets than for memory subsets. When a handful of donors were compared, the shared fraction of clonotypes was about 5.4% for naive CD4, over 3% for naive CD8, 2.3% for memory CD4, and less than 0.45% for memory CD8.

Material for sequencing was naive CD8+ T cells sorted from blood. In the paper's terms, the cell subset or site label means: CD45RA+CCR7+. The rearrangement joined TRBV6-5 to TRBJ2-7, with the identity of the D gene unclear. The receptor comes from a man aged 18 to 29 in good health. The CDR3 sequence is CASSYTSPAYEQYF. The nucleotide sequence is given as TGTGCCAGCAGTTATACCTCCCCAGCATACGAGCAGTACTTC.